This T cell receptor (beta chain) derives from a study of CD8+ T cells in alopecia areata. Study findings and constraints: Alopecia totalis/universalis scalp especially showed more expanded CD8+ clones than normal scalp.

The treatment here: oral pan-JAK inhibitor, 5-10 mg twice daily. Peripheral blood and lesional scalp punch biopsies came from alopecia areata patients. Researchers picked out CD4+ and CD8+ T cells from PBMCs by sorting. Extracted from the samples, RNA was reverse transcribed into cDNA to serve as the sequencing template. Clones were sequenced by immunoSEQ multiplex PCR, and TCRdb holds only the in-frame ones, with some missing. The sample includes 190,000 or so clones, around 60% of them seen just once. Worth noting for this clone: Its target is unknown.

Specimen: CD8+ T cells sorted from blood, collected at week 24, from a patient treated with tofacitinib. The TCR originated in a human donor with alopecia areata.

CDR3 sequence reads: CASSLARTEAFF. The CDR3 DNA is TGTGCCAGTAGTCTTGCAAGGACTGAAGCTTTCTTT. This chain links TRBV19 with TRBJ1-1; D is unresolved. The CDR3 loop spans 12 amino acids. Germline CDR1 and CDR2: LNHDA and SQIVND (reference sequence). The V end lost 5 bases, the J end lost 5 bases, and 9 bases lay between the germline ends.